These 24 T cell receptor beta chains originate from one sample sequenced in a study of T cells after yellow fever vaccination. TCRdb called the 5' RACE reads again in MiXCR, with one record for every CDR3 protein. The repertoire has about 350,000 distinct CDR3 sequences, roughly 8% of them found once; the top ten carry 17%. The source material was PBMCs, sampled around 45 days after the first yellow fever vaccination. All receptors come from a man younger than 30 who received the YFV17D yellow fever vaccine.

CDR3 region: CSARQGVPQETQYF. CDR3 coding DNA: TGCAGTGCCCGCCAGGGGGTACCCCAAGAGACCCAGTACTTC. The chain joins TRBV20-1 to TRBJ2-5; TRBD1 agrees at 7 bases. The CDR3 is 14 residues long. Germline CDR1 DFQATT, CDR2 SNEGSKA (reference sequence). J gave up 1 base and V 6 bases, and 8 bases lay outside the gene matches.

The sample holds many counts of this clonotype. The chain employs TRBV7-7 and TRBJ2-5; D is tentatively TRBD1 or TRBD2 (5 bases each). V gave up 1 base and J gave up 1 base, with 13 bases separating them. Germline V gives CDR1 SSHAT, CDR2 FNYEAQ (reference sequence). The CDR3 sequence is 16 residues long. This CDR3 is CASSLGGAPLQETQYF. In DNA form, the CDR3 reads TGTGCCAGCAGCTTAGGAGGGGCCCCTCTCCAAGAGACCCAGTACTTC. The full variable domain, its missing parts supplied by reference TRBV7-7 and TRBJ2-5, is GAGVSQSPRYKVTKRGQDVTLRCDPISSHATLYWYQQALGQGPEFLTYFNYEAQPDKSGLPSDRFSAERPEGSISTLTIQRTEQRDSAMYRCASSLGGAPLQETQYFGPGTRLLVL.

This clonotype was seen ten or more times. The gene calls are TRBV29-1 and TRBJ1-3, with D hard to call. The germline V and J ends were trimmed by 4 bases and 1 base, with 8 bases remaining between them. This CDR3 has 13 residues. The V gene's germline CDR1 is SQVTM and CDR2 ANQGSEA. As DNA, the CDR3 is TGCAGCGTTGTGCCCGGGTCTGGAAACACCATATATTTT. This gives the protein CSVVPGSGNTIYF.

The chain carries TRBV14 and TRBJ2-1; unclear D gene. CDR1 SGHDN and CDR2 FVKESK come from the germline V gene. This CDR3 spans 17 amino acids. Trimming took off 1 base at V and 8 bases at J, with 21 bases between the two ends. CDR3 protein: CASSQGEGYSRFDEQFF. For the CDR3, the DNA is TGTGCCAGCAGCCAAGGAGAAGGGTACTCTAGGTTTGATGAGCAGTTCTTC.

The chain joins TRBV7-9 to TRBJ1-1, with 10 bases that match TRBD1. CDR3 size: 15 residues. CDR1 is SEHNR, CDR2 FQNEAQ, per germline (reference sequence). The V and J ends lost 4 bases and 6 bases, in that order; junction bases with no gene match: 8. The CDR3 is CASSWPGQGISEAFF. The DNA for the CDR3 is TGTGCCAGCAGCTGGCCGGGACAGGGGATATCTGAAGCTTTCTTT.

The chain has TRBV4-2 and TRBJ2-3; 9 bases are a match to TRBD1. Per the germline V gene, CDR1 is LGHNA and CDR2 is YNFKEQ. The CDR3 spans 16 residues. Losses at the gene ends were 1 base for V and 4 bases for J; bases not matched to a gene: 6. The CDR3 DNA sequence: TGTGCCAGCAGCCAAGTAAGGACAGGGGTCGCAGATACGCAGTATTTT. Encoded protein: CASSQVRTGVADTQYF.

This clonotype was seen a few times. V and J are TRBV10-2 and TRBJ2-5; tentatively, D is TRBD2 (7 bases). The V gene's germline CDR1 is WSHSY and CDR2 SAAADI. The CDR3 runs to 18 residues. The V end lost 7 bases, the J end lost 1 base, and 25 bases lay between the germline ends. The CDR3 is CASIEGVWGGQLQETQYF. The DNA of the CDR3 is TGCGCCAGCATCGAGGGGGTATGGGGGGGCCAACTCCAAGAGACCCAGTACTTC.

The rearrangement links TRBV18 to TRBJ2-7; D gene uncertain. CDR1 is KGHSH and CDR2 is LQKENI in the germline V gene. The CDR3 length is 13 residues. Trimming left V 3 bases short and J 3 bases short, with 9 bases between. The CDR3 spells CASSPQDNYEQYF. As DNA, the CDR3 is TGTGCCAGCTCACCCCAAGACAACTACGAGCAGTACTTC.

The genes are TRBV6-5 and TRBJ2-4; 7 nucleotides match TRBD2. Trimming took 2 bases from V and 8 from J; bases not matched to a gene: 3. CDR3 length: 13 residues. CDR1 and CDR2 from the germline V gene are MNHEY and SVGAGI. The CDR3 bases are TGTGCCAGCAGTTACGTGGGGGGGGACATTCAGTACTTC. This gives the protein CASSYVGGDIQYF.

The sample holds a few counts of this clonotype. The rearrangement joins TRBV5-1 to TRBJ1-1; no definite D call. The CDR3 length is 12 residues. Trimming took 4 bases from V and 6 from J, leaving 10 bases between them. Germline assignment: CDR1 SGHRS and CDR2 YFSETQ. DNA for the CDR3: TGCGCCAGCAGCCCCCCCGGGTCTGAAGCTTTCTTT. This encodes CASSPPGSEAFF.

CDR3 DNA sequence: TGTGCCAGCAGCCCAATAGTAACTGGAAACACCATATATTTT. Encoded protein: CASSPIVTGNTIYF. The genes are TRBV7-9 and TRBJ1-3; no firm D call. This CDR3 is built from 14 residues. Germline-derived CDR1 and CDR2 are SEHNR and FQNEAQ (reference sequence). The V end was cut by 5 bases, the J end by 2 bases, with 10 bases between.

This clonotype showed up many times. The chain links TRBV3-1 to TRBJ2-7; TRBD1 matches at 10 bases. Losses at the gene ends were 0 bases for V and 2 bases for J; bases not matched to a gene: 7. The germline gives CDR1 LGHDT, CDR2 YNNKEL (reference sequence). CDR3 size: 17 residues. The CDR3: CASSQDRQGALTYEQYF. DNA for the CDR3: TGTGCCAGCAGCCAAGATAGACAGGGGGCTTTAACCTACGAGCAGTACTTC.

This clonotype was detected ten times or more. V gene TRBV6-2 or TRBV6-3 combines with J gene TRBJ2-3, with unresolved D. The germline gives CDR1 MNHEY, CDR2 SVGEGT. The CDR3 has 14 residues. Trimming took 0 bases from V and 0 from J, leaving 4 bases between them. The CDR3 nucleotides are TGTGCCAGCAGTTACTCGGGTAGCACAGATACGCAGTATTTT. It is translated as CASSYSGSTDTQYF.

The table lists this clonotype with many counts. This chain uses TRBV5-1 with TRBJ2-1, with D possibly called TRBD1 or TRBD2 (5 bases each). The CDR3 consists of 16 residues. The V end lost 5 bases, the J end lost 1 base, and 16 bases lay between the germline ends. CDR1 and CDR2 from the germline V gene are SGHRS and YFSETQ. The CDR3 bases are TGCGCCAGCAGTAGAAACCGGGACCCGTCCTACAATGAGCAGTTCTTC. Amino acids: CASSRNRDPSYNEQFF.

The chain is built from TRBV20-1 and TRBJ2-6, with D perhaps TRBD1 or TRBD2 (5 bases each). In germline, CDR1 is DFQATT, CDR2 SNEGSKA (reference sequence). This CDR3 comprises 17 residues. Trimming shortened V by 1 base and J by 0 bases, and 13 bases separated the two germline ends. The CDR3 DNA follows: TGCAGTGCTAGAGTGGGGCGGGCCAGCTCTGGGGCCAACGTCCTGACTTTC. As protein: CSARVGRASSGANVLTF.

This clonotype was detected only a few times. J is TRBJ2-7 and V is TRBV5-1, with a possible D match to TRBD1 (6 bases). CDR3 size: 15 residues. The germline V gene encodes CDR1 SGHRS and CDR2 YFSETQ. Trimming stripped 0 bases from V and 3 bases from J, with 13 bases between. CDR3 sequence (DNA): TGCGCCAGCAGCTTGGCCACCGGGACATACTACGAGCAGTACTTC. Its translation: CASSLATGTYYEQYF.

This clonotype was picked up a small number of times. The chain links TRBV18 to TRBJ1-1, with a weak D call TRBD1 (6 bases). Germline CDR1 and CDR2: KGHSH and LQKENI. Trimming took 2 bases from V and 1 from J, leaving 14 bases between them. This CDR3 comprises 16 residues. CDR3 coding DNA: TGTGCCAGCTCACCAGGGACACCATCCAAGAACACTGAAGCTTTCTTT. Protein sequence: CASSPGTPSKNTEAFF.

This rearrangement joins TRBV4-3 to TRBJ2-2, with 7 bases aligning to TRBD2. This CDR3 spans 16 amino acids. Losses at the gene ends were 0 bases for V and 6 bases for J; bases not matched to a gene: 7. The V gene's germline CDR1 is LGHNA and CDR2 YSLEER. The CDR3 loop reads CASSQDERGSAGELFF. CDR3 in DNA: TGCGCCAGCAGCCAAGACGAGCGGGGTTCGGCCGGGGAGCTGTTTTTT.

This clonotype appeared a few times. J is TRBJ1-4 and V is TRBV4-1; tentative D call: TRBD1 (6 bases). V was trimmed by 0 bases and J by 7 bases, leaving 12 bases between them. This CDR3 spans 15 amino acids. Germline V lookup: CDR1 MGHRA, CDR2 YSYEKL. The chain's CDR3 is CASSQDGGAGEKLFF. CDR3 nucleotides: TGCGCCAGCAGCCAAGATGGGGGGGCCGGTGAAAAACTGTTTTTT.

V is TRBV29-1 and J is TRBJ1-3; tentatively, D is TRBD1 (5 bases). V shed 3 bases and J shed 4 bases, with 10 bases lying between them. Germline V gene data show CDR1 as SQVTM and CDR2 as ANQGSEA. CDR3 length equals 13 residues. Here the CDR3 reads CSVDVGTGNTIYF. In DNA, the CDR3 is TGCAGCGTTGATGTGGGGACCGGAAACACCATATATTTT. Together with reference TRBV29-1 and TRBJ1-3, the CDR3 gives the full variable domain: SAVISQKPSRDICQRGTSLTIQCQVDSQVTMMFWYRQQPGQSLTLIATANQGSEATYESGFVIDKFPISRPNLTFSTLTVSNMSPEDSSIYLCSVDVGTGNTIYFGEGSWLTVV.

This clonotype was picked up many times. V gene TRBV7-2 combines with J gene TRBJ2-7; 7 nucleotides align to TRBD1. Germline V CDR1 and CDR2: SGHTA, FQGNSA. The V segment lost 5 bases and the J segment 2 bases; nucleotides outside the gene matches: 3. The CDR3 is made up of 13 amino acids. The chain's CDR3 is CASSVDRAYEQYF. Here the CDR3 DNA reads TGTGCCAGCAGCGTCGACAGGGCCTACGAGCAGTACTTC.

A few counts support this clonotype. CDR3 DNA: TGTGCCAGCAGCCGACAGGGGTCGAAAGGCTACACCTTC. Encoded protein: CASSRQGSKGYTF. The chain is built from TRBV12-3 or TRBV12-4 and TRBJ1-2; 8 positions agree with TRBD1. The ends lost 6 bases at V and 8 bases at J; junction bases unmatched: 8. The CDR3 is 13 residues long.

This clonotype was recorded a few times. The genes are TRBV28 and TRBJ2-4, with TRBD1 identical over 7 bases. The CDR3 length is 18 residues. Trimming cost V 2 bases and J 0 bases; bases outside gene matches: 10. The germline gives CDR1 MDHEN, CDR2 SYDVKM. The CDR3 is CASSLPGQIYLAKNIQYF. The CDR3 nucleotides read TGTGCCAGCAGTTTACCGGGACAGATTTACCTAGCCAAAAACATTCAGTACTTC.

The DNA for the CDR3 is TGTGCCAGCAGTCCTGGACGGATGAACACTGAAGCTTTCTTT. Its protein product is CASSPGRMNTEAFF. The chain links TRBV6-1 to TRBJ1-1; no clear D. CDR1 is MNHNS and CDR2 is SASEGT in the germline V gene. V was pared by 5 bases and J by 0 bases, with 10 bases between. CDR3 size: 14 residues.